A single sample gave rise to the 30 T cell receptor beta chains below, sequenced in a study of blood T cell repertoires in COVID-19. Using immunoSEQ multiplex PCR, the repertoire was profiled, and TCRdb retains in-frame clones only, with some absent. Of 150,000 to 200,000 clones in the sample, around nine tenths were seen once. Sequenced: peripheral blood. The source is a man in his 70s with active or convalescent COVID-19.

This clone was found once. The chain is built from TRBV6-1 and TRBJ1-2, with unresolved D. The CDR3 spans 16 residues. With 6 bases removed from V and 1 base from J, the gap between germline ends came to 18 bases. Germline loops: CDR1 MNHNS, CDR2 SASEGT. Here the CDR3 reads CASREHGGTINYGYTF. In DNA, the CDR3 is TGTGCCAGCAGGGAACACGGCGGCACCATTAACTATGGCTACACCTTC.

V and J are TRBV28 and TRBJ2-7; 8 positions match TRBD1. After removal of 8 bases from V and 1 base from J, the junction contained 4 bases not matched to a gene. CDR1 and CDR2 from the germline V gene are MDHEN and SYDVKM. There are 13 residues in the CDR3. The CDR3 loop reads CASGQGDSYEQYF. The DNA of the CDR3 is TGTGCCAGCGGACAGGGCGATTCCTACGAGCAGTACTTC.

The rearrangement joins TRBV30 to TRBJ2-7; TRBD2 agrees at 7 bases. This CDR3 contains 12 residues. The V and J ends lost 5 bases and 6 bases, in that order; junction bases with no gene match: 7. Germline CDR1 and CDR2: GTSNPN and SVGIG (reference sequence). CDR3 in amino acids: CAWDPGRGEQYF. As DNA, the CDR3 is TGTGCCTGGGACCCAGGGAGGGGCGAGCAGTACTTC.

V gene TRBV7-2 combines with J gene TRBJ1-2; 10 nucleotides match TRBD1. The CDR3 totals 15 residues. The germline CDR1 and CDR2 sequences are SGHTA and FQGNSA. Losses at the gene ends were 1 base for V and 4 bases for J; bases not matched to a gene: 3. CDR3 nucleotides: TGTGCCAGCAGCTTAGTTGGGGACAGGGGCTATGGCTACACCTTC. This encodes CASSLVGDRGYGYTF.

This sequence joins TRBV5-4 and TRBJ1-4, with TRBD1 matching over 7 bases. Germline lookup yields CDR1 SGHNT and CDR2 YYREEE (reference sequence). The trim removed 0 bases at V and 8 bases at J, leaving 7 bases unmatched. The CDR3 has 15 residues. CDR3 protein: CASSLETGHREKLFF. In DNA form, the CDR3 reads TGTGCCAGCAGCTTGGAGACAGGGCATAGAGAAAAACTGTTTTTT.

The rearrangement uses TRBV28 and TRBJ1-2; TRBD1 matches at 9 bases. The CDR3 is made up of 12 amino acids. The V segment lost 5 bases and the J segment 7 bases; nucleotides outside the gene matches: 2. Germline CDR1 is MDHEN and CDR2 is SYDVKM. CDR3 sequence: CASSTGGGGYTF. For the CDR3, the DNA is TGTGCCAGCAGTACAGGGGGCGGTGGCTACACCTTC.

The chain has TRBV19 and TRBJ1-5; 10 bases agree with TRBD1. The CDR3 has 15 amino acids. From germline, CDR1 is LNHDA and CDR2 SQIVND (reference sequence). V gave up 6 bases and J gave up 5 bases; unmatched junction bases: 7. CDR3 nucleotide sequence: TGTGCCAGTAGAACTGGACAGGGGGTCGATCAGCCCCAGCATTTT. Translated: CASRTGQGVDQPQHF.

The V and J genes are TRBV30 and TRBJ2-2; 9 bases align to TRBD2. Losses at the gene ends were 3 bases for V and 7 bases for J; bases not matched to a gene: 9. CDR1 GTSNPN and CDR2 SVGIG come from the germline V gene (reference sequence). This CDR3 spans 15 amino acids. CDR3 in amino acids: CAWRGGLAGSGELFF. The CDR3 DNA reads as TGTGCCTGGAGGGGAGGGCTAGCGGGGAGCGGGGAGCTGTTTTTT. The whole variable domain, filled in from reference TRBV30 and TRBJ2-2, reads SQTIHQWPATLVQPVGSPLSLECTVEGTSNPNLYWYRQAAGRGLQLLFYSVGIGQISSEVPQNLSASRPQDRQFILSSKKLLLSDSGFYLCAWRGGLAGSGELFFGEGSRLTVL.

Here the CDR3 DNA reads TGTGCCAGCAGTGAAGGGGTAGCGGGTACGCAGTATTTT. Protein: CASSEGVAGTQYF. This chain joins TRBV2 and TRBJ2-3, with 7 nucleotides matching TRBD2. Germline CDR1 and CDR2: SNHLY and FYNNEI. V dropped 1 base and J dropped 8; count of bases not matched to a gene: 3. This CDR3 is 13 amino acids long.

The chain carries TRBV3-1 (or the pseudogene TRBV3-2) and TRBJ2-7; the match to TRBD2 covers 9 bases. From germline, CDR1 is LGHDT and CDR2 YNNKEL (reference sequence). The V and J ends lost 4 bases and 7 bases, in that order; junction bases with no gene match: 8. The CDR3 spans 14 residues. The CDR3 loop is CASSPLAGVQEQYF. CDR3 in DNA: TGTGCCAGCAGCCCCTTAGCGGGGGTACAGGAGCAGTACTTC.

This clone showed up just once. In DNA, the CDR3 is TGTGCCAGCAGCCCCCTGGGCTCGAACAATGAGCAGTTCTTC. Its protein is CASSPLGSNNEQFF. The rearrangement joins TRBV3-1 (or the pseudogene TRBV3-2) to TRBJ2-1; D gene uncertain. The CDR3 is made up of 14 amino acids. The ends were cut back, 4 bases at V and 5 bases at J, with 12 bases in the middle. Germline CDR1 LGHDT, CDR2 YNNKEL (reference sequence).

The V call is TRBV4-3, the J call TRBJ1-6; D is unresolved. Germline values: CDR1 LGHNA, CDR2 YSLEER. This CDR3 has 14 amino acids. Trimming stripped 4 bases from V and 10 bases from J, with 14 bases between. CDR3 region: CASSPGLRGSPLHF. The CDR3 DNA sequence: TGCGCCAGCAGCCCCGGCCTCAGAGGGTCACCCCTCCACTTT.

The chain employs TRBV30 and TRBJ2-7, with 8 bases identical to TRBD1. The CDR3 spans 14 residues. J was trimmed by 2 bases and V by 4 bases; bases with no gene match: 7. Germline V gene lookup returns CDR1 GTSNPN and CDR2 SVGIG (reference sequence). In DNA form, the CDR3 reads TGTGCCTGGAAGAGGCAGGGGGCCACCTACGAGCAGTACTTC. Residues: CAWKRQGATYEQYF.

In its sample, this clone was seen once. This chain uses TRBV6-2 or TRBV6-3 with TRBJ1-4; 7 nucleotides line up with TRBD1. The CDR3 runs 16 residues. From germline, CDR1 is MNHEY and CDR2 SVGEGT. V trimming: 0 bases; J trimming: 6 bases; junction bases outside the gene matches: 7. The CDR3 DNA follows: TGTGCCAGCAGTTACTCGGCGGGACAGCCCTATGAAAAACTGTTTTTT. It specifies CASSYSAGQPYEKLFF.

The V gene is TRBV5-6, the J gene TRBJ2-7, with 14 bases that match TRBD2. Germline V gene lookup returns CDR1 SGHDT and CDR2 YYEEEE. This CDR3 comprises 17 residues. Unmatched junction bases numbered 9, after V lost 3 bases and J lost 4 bases. CDR3 nucleotide sequence: TGTGCCAGCAGCTGGACTAGCGGGAGGCCCGTGGGATACGAGCAGTACTTC. It is translated as CASSWTSGRPVGYEQYF.

This sequence joins TRBV6-2 or TRBV6-3 and TRBJ2-5; 7 bases agree with TRBD2. J lost 5 bases, V lost 2 bases, and 8 bases had no gene match. The CDR3 extends over 15 amino acids. Per the germline V gene, CDR1 is MNHEY and CDR2 is SVGEGT. The CDR3 loop reads CASSYIGGSSETQYF. CDR3 in DNA: TGTGCCAGCAGTTACATCGGCGGGAGTAGTGAGACCCAGTACTTC.

The rearrangement joins TRBV30 to TRBJ1-4, with no clear D. The CDR3 length is 13 residues. CDR1 and CDR2 from the germline V gene are GTSNPN and SVGIG (reference sequence). Trimming took off 1 base at V and 5 bases at J, with 8 bases between the two ends. This CDR3 reads CAWSALLNEKLFF. CDR3 nucleotide sequence: TGTGCCTGGAGTGCCCTCCTGAATGAAAAACTGTTTTTT. Together with reference TRBV30 and TRBJ1-4, the CDR3 gives the full variable domain: SQTIHQWPATLVQPVGSPLSLECTVEGTSNPNLYWYRQAAGRGLQLLFYSVGIGQISSEVPQNLSASRPQDRQFILSSKKLLLSDSGFYLCAWSALLNEKLFFGSGTQLSVL.

Written as DNA, the CDR3 is TGTGCCAGCAGTTACAGGACAGGAGGGAACTATGGCTACACCTTC. Translating it yields CASSYRTGGNYGYTF. V is TRBV6-2 or TRBV6-3 and J is TRBJ1-2; 7 bases are shared with TRBD1. Germline CDR1 and CDR2: MNHEY and SVGEGT. The length of the CDR3 is 15 residues. V shed 2 bases and J 2 bases; nucleotides not matched to a gene: 5.

The rearrangement uses TRBV9 and TRBJ2-1; TRBD2 matches 12 bases. The CDR3 length is 16 residues. V lost 3 bases and J lost 4; bases outside the gene matches: 5. Germline V gives CDR1 SGDLS, CDR2 YYNGEE. CDR3 in amino acids: CASSGDGLAGYNEQFF. For the CDR3, the DNA is TGTGCCAGCAGCGGCGACGGACTAGCGGGATACAATGAGCAGTTCTTC.

The chain joins TRBV6-5 to TRBJ2-7; a weak D match, TRBD2 (5 bases). The ends were cut back, 4 bases at V and 4 bases at J, with 14 bases in the middle. This CDR3 contains 14 residues. CDR1 and CDR2 from the germline V gene are MNHEY and SVGAGI. The CDR3 here is CASSSLGRGYEQYF. The DNA for the CDR3 is TGTGCCAGCAGTTCCCTCGGTCGGGGTTACGAGCAGTACTTC.

V and J are TRBV5-4 and TRBJ2-2, with D possibly being TRBD2 (5 bases). Germline CDR1 is SGHNT and CDR2 is YYREEE (reference sequence). This CDR3 spans 17 amino acids. With 4 bases removed from V and 0 bases from J, the gap between germline ends came to 16 bases. The CDR3 loop is CASSPTPGKANTGELFF. CDR3 nucleotides: TGTGCCAGCAGCCCCACCCCCGGGAAGGCGAACACCGGGGAGCTGTTTTTT.

The rearrangement links TRBV14 to TRBJ1-2; tentatively, D is TRBD1 (5 bases). Trimming removed 1 base from V and 4 bases from J, with 10 bases in between. CDR1 and CDR2 from the germline V gene are SGHDN and FVKESK. The CDR3 length is 14 residues. The CDR3 here is CASSQAGTFYGYTF. For the CDR3, the DNA is TGTGCCAGCAGCCAAGCCGGGACTTTCTATGGCTACACCTTC.

The chain couples TRBV7-2 to TRBJ2-1; a weak D match, TRBD2 (6 bases). The germline gives CDR1 SGHTA, CDR2 FQGNSA. There are 11 residues in the CDR3. Deletions cut 4 bases from V and 10 bases from J, with 8 bases between. The CDR3 DNA follows: TGTGCCAGCAGCTCTGGACTAGAGCAGTTCTTC. Translation gives CASSSGLEQFF.

This chain uses TRBV9 with TRBJ2-3; TRBD2 agrees at 7 bases. After removal of 0 bases from V and 3 bases from J, the junction contained 7 bases not matched to a gene. There are 16 residues in the CDR3. The germline V gene has CDR1 SGDLS and CDR2 YYNGEE. CDR3 nucleotide sequence: TGTGCCAGCAGCGTAGCTGCGGGGGAGGGGACAGATACGCAGTATTTT. It is translated as CASSVAAGEGTDTQYF.

The chain uses TRBV5-1 and TRBJ1-6, with a possible D match to TRBD1 (6 bases). The CDR3 extends over 15 amino acids. V was trimmed by 4 bases and J by 6 bases, leaving 14 bases between them. Germline loops: CDR1 SGHRS, CDR2 YFSETQ. Here the CDR3 DNA reads TGCGCCAGCAGCCCCGCAGGGGCGGCTAATTCACCCCTCCACTTT. It encodes CASSPAGAANSPLHF.

The rearrangement links TRBV5-4 to TRBJ1-2, with D unresolved. Per germline, CDR1 SGHNT and CDR2 YYREEE (reference sequence). V lost 2 bases and J 0 bases, leaving 5 bases between the germline ends. The CDR3 has 13 amino acids. The CDR3 loop reads CASSFRANYGYTF. CDR3 in DNA: TGTGCCAGCAGCTTTCGGGCTAACTATGGCTACACCTTC.

The V and J genes are TRBV28 and TRBJ2-2, with D perhaps matching TRBD1 (5 bases). This CDR3 comprises 15 residues. Germline V gene sequence: CDR1 MDHEN, CDR2 SYDVKM. The germline V and J ends were trimmed by 2 bases and 0 bases, with 7 bases remaining between them. CDR3 DNA sequence: TGTGCCAGCAGTTTACGGACACCGAACACCGGGGAGCTGTTTTTT. Amino acid sequence: CASSLRTPNTGELFF.

This clone was recorded once. The rearrangement uses TRBV19 and TRBJ2-3, with TRBD2 matching over 9 bases. Germline values: CDR1 LNHDA, CDR2 SQIVND (reference sequence). The CDR3 has 14 amino acids. The V segment lost 6 bases and the J segment 12 bases; nucleotides outside the gene matches: 13. The CDR3 DNA reads TGTGCCAGTAGAAAGTCTATCCAGGGACTAGCACAGTATTTT. Translating gives CASRKSIQGLAQYF.

V usage is TRBV7-6 and J usage is TRBJ2-5; weak D call: TRBD1 (5 bases). Trimming removed 1 base from V and 1 base from J, with 10 bases in between. CDR1 is SGHVS, CDR2 FNYEAQ, per germline. CDR3 length equals 15 residues. As DNA, the CDR3 is TGTGCCAGCAGCTTAGGGGGCCAGGTCCAAGAGACCCAGTACTTC. This codes for CASSLGGQVQETQYF.

The chain is built from TRBV11-3 and TRBJ2-5; TRBD1 is a possible D gene (6 bases). V gave up 4 bases and J gave up 3 bases, with 15 bases separating them. Germline V gene sequence: CDR1 SGHNT, CDR2 YENEEA. The CDR3 is 15 residues long. Here the CDR3 reads CASSSAGTSEETQYF. The CDR3, as DNA: TGTGCCAGCAGCTCCGCCGGGACAAGCGAAGAGACCCAGTACTTC.